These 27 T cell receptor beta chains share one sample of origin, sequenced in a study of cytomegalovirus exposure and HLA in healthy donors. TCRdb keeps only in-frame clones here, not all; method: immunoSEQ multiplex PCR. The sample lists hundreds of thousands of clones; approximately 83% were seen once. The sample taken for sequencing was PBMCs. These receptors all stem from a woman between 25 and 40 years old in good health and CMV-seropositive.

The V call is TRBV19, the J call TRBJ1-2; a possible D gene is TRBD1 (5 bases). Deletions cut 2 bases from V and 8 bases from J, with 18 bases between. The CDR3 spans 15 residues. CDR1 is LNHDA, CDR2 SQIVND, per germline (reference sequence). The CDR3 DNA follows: TGTGCCAGTAGTATATCAGACGGACAACCTTCGGGCTACACCTTC. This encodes CASSISDGQPSGYTF.

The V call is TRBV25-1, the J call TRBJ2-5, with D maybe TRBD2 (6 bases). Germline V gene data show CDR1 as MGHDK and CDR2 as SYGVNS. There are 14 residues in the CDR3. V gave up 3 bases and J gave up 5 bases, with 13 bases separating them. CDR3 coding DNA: TGTGCCAGCAGTGATTTCGGGAGAGGGGAGACCCAGTACTTC. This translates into CASSDFGRGETQYF.

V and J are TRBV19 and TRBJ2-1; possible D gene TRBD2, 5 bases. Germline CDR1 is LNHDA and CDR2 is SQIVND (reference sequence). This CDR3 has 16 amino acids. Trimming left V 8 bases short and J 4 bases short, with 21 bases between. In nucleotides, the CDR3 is TGTGCCAGTGGACCACGACCGGGATTACGTTACAATGAGCAGTTCTTC. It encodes CASGPRPGLRYNEQFF.

The DNA for the CDR3 is TGCGCCAGCAGCCAAGGGGGGCGGGCCACCGGGGAGCTGTTTTTT. It is translated as CASSQGGRATGELFF. The rearrangement uses TRBV4-1 and TRBJ2-2; TRBD1 might be the D (6 bases). The germline CDR1 and CDR2 sequences are MGHRA and YSYEKL. The CDR3 runs to 15 residues. V dropped 1 base and J dropped 4 bases, with 10 bases sitting between them.

As DNA, the CDR3 is TGTGCCAGCAGCTTGTGGGTGGGCGGGATCTCCTACAATGAGCAGTTCTTC. It codes for CASSLWVGGISYNEQFF. The V gene is TRBV5-4, the J gene TRBJ2-1, with D tentatively TRBD2 (6 bases). Trimming shortened V by 1 base and J by 0 bases, and 14 bases separated the two germline ends. CDR3 size: 17 residues. The germline V gene has CDR1 SGHNT and CDR2 YYREEE (reference sequence).

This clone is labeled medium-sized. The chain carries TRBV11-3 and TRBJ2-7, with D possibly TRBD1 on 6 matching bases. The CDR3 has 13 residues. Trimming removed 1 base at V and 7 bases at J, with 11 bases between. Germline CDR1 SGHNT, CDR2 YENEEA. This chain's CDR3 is CASSLGGGVEQYF. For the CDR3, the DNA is TGTGCCAGCAGCTTAGGAGGGGGTGTGGAGCAGTACTTC. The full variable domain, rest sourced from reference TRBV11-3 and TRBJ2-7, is EAGVVQSPRYKIIEKKQPVAFWCNPISGHNTLYWYLQNLGQGPELLIRYENEEAVDDSQLPKDRFSAERLKGVDSTLKIQPAELGDSAVYLCASSLGGGVEQYFGPGTRLTVT.

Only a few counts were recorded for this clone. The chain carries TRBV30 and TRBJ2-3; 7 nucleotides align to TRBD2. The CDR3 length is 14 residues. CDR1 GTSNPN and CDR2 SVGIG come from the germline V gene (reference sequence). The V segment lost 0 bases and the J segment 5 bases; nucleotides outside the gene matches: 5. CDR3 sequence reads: CAWSVGVAGDTQYF. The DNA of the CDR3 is TGTGCCTGGAGTGTTGGTGTAGCGGGAGATACGCAGTATTTT.

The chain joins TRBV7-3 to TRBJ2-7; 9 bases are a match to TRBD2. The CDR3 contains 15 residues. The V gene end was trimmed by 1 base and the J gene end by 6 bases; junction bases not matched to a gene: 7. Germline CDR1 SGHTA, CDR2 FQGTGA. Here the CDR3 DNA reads TGTGCCAGCAGCTTAAGGGGACTAGCAGATAGCGAGCAGTACTTC. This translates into CASSLRGLADSEQYF.

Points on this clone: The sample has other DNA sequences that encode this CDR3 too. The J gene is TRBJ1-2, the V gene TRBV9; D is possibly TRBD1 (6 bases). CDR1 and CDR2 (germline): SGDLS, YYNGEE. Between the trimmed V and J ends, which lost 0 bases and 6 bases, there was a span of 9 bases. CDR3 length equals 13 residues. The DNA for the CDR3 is TGTGCCAGCAGCGTAGGGCAGGGGAATGGCTACACCTTC. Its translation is CASSVGQGNGYTF.

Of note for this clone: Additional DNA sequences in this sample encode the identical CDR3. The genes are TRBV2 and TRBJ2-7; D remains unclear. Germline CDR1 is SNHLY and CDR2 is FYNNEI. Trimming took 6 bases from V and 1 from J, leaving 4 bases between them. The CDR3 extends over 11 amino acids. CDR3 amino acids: CASRLSYEQYF. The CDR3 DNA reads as TGTGCCAGCAGGCTATCCTACGAGCAGTACTTC.

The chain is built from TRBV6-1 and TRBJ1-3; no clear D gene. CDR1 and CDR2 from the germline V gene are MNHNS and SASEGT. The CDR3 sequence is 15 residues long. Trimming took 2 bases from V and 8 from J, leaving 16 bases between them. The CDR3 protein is CASSEYQSRGYTIYF. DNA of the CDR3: TGTGCCAGCAGTGAATACCAGTCCCGAGGTTACACCATATATTTT.

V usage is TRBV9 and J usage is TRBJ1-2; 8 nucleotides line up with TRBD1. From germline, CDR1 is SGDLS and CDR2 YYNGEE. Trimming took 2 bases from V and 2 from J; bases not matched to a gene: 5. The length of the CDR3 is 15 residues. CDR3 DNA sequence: TGTGCCAGCAGCGTCGGGGACAGGAGAAACTATGGCTACACCTTC. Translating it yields CASSVGDRRNYGYTF.

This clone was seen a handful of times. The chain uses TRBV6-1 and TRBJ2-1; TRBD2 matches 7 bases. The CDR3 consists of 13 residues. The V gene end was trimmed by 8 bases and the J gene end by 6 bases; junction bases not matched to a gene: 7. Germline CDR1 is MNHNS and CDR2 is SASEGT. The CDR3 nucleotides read TGTGCCAGCTCGTCGAGCGGGACCAATGAGCAGTTCTTC. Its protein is CASSSSGTNEQFF.

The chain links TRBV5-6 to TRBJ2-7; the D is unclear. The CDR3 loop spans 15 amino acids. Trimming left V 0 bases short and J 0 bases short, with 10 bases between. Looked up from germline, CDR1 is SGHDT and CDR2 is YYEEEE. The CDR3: CASSLAAVSSYEQYF. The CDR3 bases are TGTGCCAGCAGCTTGGCGGCGGTTAGCTCCTACGAGCAGTACTTC.

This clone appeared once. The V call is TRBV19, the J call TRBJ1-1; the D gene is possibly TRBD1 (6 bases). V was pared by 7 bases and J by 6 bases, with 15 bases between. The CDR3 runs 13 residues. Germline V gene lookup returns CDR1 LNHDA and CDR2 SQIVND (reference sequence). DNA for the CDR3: TGTGCCAGTAAGAGGGGGGGAGAGGCTGAAGCTTTCTTT. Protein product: CASKRGGEAEAFF.

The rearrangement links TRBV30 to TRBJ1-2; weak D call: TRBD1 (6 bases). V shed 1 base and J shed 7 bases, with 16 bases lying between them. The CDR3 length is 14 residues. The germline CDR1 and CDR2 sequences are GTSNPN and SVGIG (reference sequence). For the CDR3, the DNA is TGTGCCTGGAGTGCAATGGACAGCTGGGGTGGCTACACCTTC. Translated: CAWSAMDSWGGYTF.

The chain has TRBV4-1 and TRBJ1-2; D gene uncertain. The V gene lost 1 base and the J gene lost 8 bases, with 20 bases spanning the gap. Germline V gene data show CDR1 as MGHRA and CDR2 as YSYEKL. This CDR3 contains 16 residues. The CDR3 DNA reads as TGCGCCAGCAGCCAAGTAGAAACAGCTATTCCGAGGGGCTACACCTTC. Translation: CASSQVETAIPRGYTF.

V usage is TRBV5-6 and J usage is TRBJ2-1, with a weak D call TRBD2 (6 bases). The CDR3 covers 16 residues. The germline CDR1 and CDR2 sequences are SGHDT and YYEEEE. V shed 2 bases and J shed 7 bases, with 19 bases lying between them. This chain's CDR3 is CASSFGSGGWGNEQFF. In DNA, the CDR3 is TGTGCCAGCAGCTTTGGTAGCGGAGGGTGGGGAAATGAGCAGTTCTTC.

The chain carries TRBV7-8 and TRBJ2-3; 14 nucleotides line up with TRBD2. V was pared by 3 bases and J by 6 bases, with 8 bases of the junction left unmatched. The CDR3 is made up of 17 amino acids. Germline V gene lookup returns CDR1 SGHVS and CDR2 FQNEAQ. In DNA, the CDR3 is TGTGCCAGCAGCTTGAACCCGGGACTAGCGGGAGCGGATACGCAGTATTTT. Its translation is CASSLNPGLAGADTQYF.

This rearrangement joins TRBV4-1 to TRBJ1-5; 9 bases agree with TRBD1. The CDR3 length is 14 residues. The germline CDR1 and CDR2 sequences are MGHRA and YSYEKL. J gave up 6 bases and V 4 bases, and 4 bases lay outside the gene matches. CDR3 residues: CASSPGQGSQPQHF. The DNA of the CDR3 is TGCGCCAGCAGCCCGGGACAGGGATCTCAGCCCCAGCATTTT.

Here the CDR3 DNA reads TGTGCCAGCAGTTTAGACGGAGGGGGCCGGAGGGCCTACACCTTC. It specifies CASSLDGGGRRAYTF. The chain has TRBV27 and TRBJ1-2; 7 nucleotides match TRBD1. Trimming at V came to 2 bases and at J to 10 bases, leaving 13 bases not matched to a gene. Germline CDR1 MNHEY, CDR2 SMNVEV (reference sequence). The length of the CDR3 is 15 residues.

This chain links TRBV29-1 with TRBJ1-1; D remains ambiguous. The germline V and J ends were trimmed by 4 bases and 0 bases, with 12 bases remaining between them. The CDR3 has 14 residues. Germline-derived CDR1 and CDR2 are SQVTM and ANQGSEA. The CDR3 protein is CSVGTAAMNTEAFF. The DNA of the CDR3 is TGCAGCGTTGGAACGGCGGCCATGAACACTGAAGCTTTCTTT.

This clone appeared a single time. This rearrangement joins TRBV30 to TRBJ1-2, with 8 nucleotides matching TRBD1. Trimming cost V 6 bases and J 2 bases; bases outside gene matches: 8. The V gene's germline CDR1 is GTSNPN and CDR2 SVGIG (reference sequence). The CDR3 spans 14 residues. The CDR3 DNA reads TGTGCCTGCCCCTGGACAGGGAACAACTATGGCTACACCTTC. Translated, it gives CACPWTGNNYGYTF.

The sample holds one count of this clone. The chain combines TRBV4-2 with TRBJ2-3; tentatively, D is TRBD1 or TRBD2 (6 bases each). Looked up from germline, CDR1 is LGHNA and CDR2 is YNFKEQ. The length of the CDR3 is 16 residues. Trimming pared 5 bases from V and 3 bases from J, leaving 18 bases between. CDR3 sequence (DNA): TGTGCCAGCAGCTCCATCAGGGGAGGAACGACAGATACGCAGTATTTT. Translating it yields CASSSIRGGTTDTQYF.

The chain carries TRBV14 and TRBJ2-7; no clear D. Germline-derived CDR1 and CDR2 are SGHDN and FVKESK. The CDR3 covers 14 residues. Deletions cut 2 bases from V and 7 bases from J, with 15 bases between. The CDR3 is CASSQNSAVMEQYF. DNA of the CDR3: TGTGCCAGCAGCCAAAACAGCGCCGTTATGGAGCAGTACTTC.

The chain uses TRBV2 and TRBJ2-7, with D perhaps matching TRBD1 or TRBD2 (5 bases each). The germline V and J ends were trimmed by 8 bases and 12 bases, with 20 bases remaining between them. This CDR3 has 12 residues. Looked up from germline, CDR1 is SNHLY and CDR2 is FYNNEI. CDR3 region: CASGVRDPLRYF. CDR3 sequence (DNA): TGTGCCAGCGGGGTCCGGGACCCTCTCCGGTACTTC. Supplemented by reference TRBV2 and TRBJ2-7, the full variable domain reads EPEVTQTPSHQVTQMGQEVILRCVPISNHLYFYWYRQILGQKVEFLVSFYNNEISEKSEIFDDQFSVERPDGSNFTLKIRSTKLEDSAMYFCASGVRDPLRYFGPGTRLTVT.

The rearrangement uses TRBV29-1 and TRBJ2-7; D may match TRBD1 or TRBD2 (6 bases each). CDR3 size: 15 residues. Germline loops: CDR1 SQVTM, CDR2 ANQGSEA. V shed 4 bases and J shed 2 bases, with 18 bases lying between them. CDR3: CSVAFAGHKTYEQYF. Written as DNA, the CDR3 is TGCAGCGTTGCTTTTGCGGGACACAAGACCTACGAGCAGTACTTC.